These 15 T cell receptor beta chains originate from one sample sequenced in a study of somatic mutations in cytotoxic T cells in rheumatoid arthritis. Sequenced by immunoSEQ multiplex PCR; TCRdb stores in-frame clones only, minus some. The table records 25,000 to 30,000 clones, 70% to 80% of them present only once. The sample comprised CD8+ T cells sorted from blood. These receptors all come from a young woman in good health.

Regarding this clone: This same CDR3 is encoded by further DNA sequences in the sample. The V and J genes are TRBV7-7 and TRBJ2-7, with a weak D call TRBD2 (6 bases). Germline loops: CDR1 SSHAT, CDR2 FNYEAQ (reference sequence). Trimming removed 1 base at V and 0 bases at J, with 10 bases between. The CDR3 length is 15 residues. In DNA, the CDR3 is TGTGCCAGCAGCTTAGGTGCGGGACCCTCCTACGAGCAGTACTTC. It yields the protein CASSLGAGPSYEQYF.

This clone was detected once. The rearrangement joins TRBV28 to TRBJ2-1; 10 positions match TRBD2. The CDR3 is 15 amino acids. Germline V gene sequence: CDR1 MDHEN, CDR2 SYDVKM. Losses at the gene ends were 4 bases for V and 6 bases for J; bases not matched to a gene: 6. CDR3 coding DNA: TGTGCCAGCAGTTCCGGACTAGCGGTTGGCAATGAGCAGTTCTTC. It encodes CASSSGLAVGNEQFF.

In its sample, this clone was seen once. The chain joins TRBV23-1 to TRBJ2-7; no clear D gene. TRBV23-1 is an ORF for which the function is uncertain. V dropped 0 bases and J dropped 0 bases, with 9 bases sitting between them. CDR3 length: 15 residues. The CDR3 loop is CASSQSNLPSYEQYF. The CDR3 DNA sequence: TGCGCCAGCAGTCAATCGAACCTCCCCTCCTACGAGCAGTACTTC.

J is TRBJ1-6 and V is TRBV9; 8 positions match TRBD1. Germline CDR1 SGDLS, CDR2 YYNGEE. The CDR3 consists of 14 residues. Unmatched junction bases numbered 8, after V lost 4 bases and J lost 11 bases. The CDR3 DNA sequence: TGTGCCAGCAGCCCGAACAGGGACAGGACACCCCTCCACTTT. It encodes CASSPNRDRTPLHF.

V is TRBV27 and J is TRBJ2-1; no firm D call. The length of the CDR3 is 15 residues. The V end lost 3 bases, the J end lost 0 bases, and 9 bases lay between the germline ends. CDR1 and CDR2 (germline): MNHEY, SMNVEV (reference sequence). The chain's CDR3 is CASSLGLGSYNEQFF. The CDR3 coding sequence is TGTGCCAGCAGTTTGGGCCTGGGCTCCTACAATGAGCAGTTCTTC.

The chain links TRBV5-6 to TRBJ2-7, with a tentative D call TRBD2 (6 bases). CDR1 is SGHDT and CDR2 is YYEEEE in the germline V gene. V was trimmed by 4 bases and J by 6 bases, leaving 17 bases between them. The CDR3 is made up of 14 amino acids. CDR3 protein: CASSLGGAASEQYF. CDR3 DNA sequence: TGTGCCAGCAGCCTGGGCGGGGCCGCCAGCGAGCAGTACTTC. The full variable domain, completed using reference TRBV5-6 and TRBJ2-7, is DAGVTQSPTHLIKTRGQQVTLRCSPKSGHDTVSWYQQALGQGPQFIFQYYEEEERQRGNFPDRFSGHQFPNYSSELNVNALLLGDSALYLCASSLGGAASEQYFGPGTRLTVT.

The chain is built from TRBV28 and TRBJ2-7; D could derive from TRBD1 or TRBD2 (5 bases each). V lost 2 bases to trimming and J lost 4 bases, with 9 bases between them. Germline assignment: CDR1 MDHEN and CDR2 SYDVKM. CDR3 size: 13 residues. In nucleotides, the CDR3 is TGTGCCAGCAGTTTAGAGGGGACGTACGAGCAGTACGTC. Its protein product is CASSLEGTYEQYV.

The V gene is TRBV7-6, the J gene TRBJ2-5; maybe TRBD1 (6 bases). The assigned J gene may be wrong: the sequence end matches TRBJ2-7 better. The CDR3 has 14 amino acids. Germline V lookup: CDR1 SGHVS, CDR2 FNYEAQ. The CDR3 DNA is TGTGCCAGCGGGTCCCGGGACACGACGTACGAGCAGTACTTC. It encodes CASGSRDTTYEQYF.

V usage is TRBV10-3 and J usage is TRBJ2-5, with TRBD2 as a possible D gene (5 bases). The length of the CDR3 is 12 residues. The V and J ends lost 6 bases and 5 bases respectively, with 10 bases between them. The V gene's germline CDR1 is ENHRY and CDR2 SYGVKD. The CDR3 region has the DNA TGTGCCATCAGAACTGGCGGGGAGACCCAGTACTTC. This sequence encodes CAIRTGGETQYF.

This chain connects TRBV11-2 to TRBJ2-7; 9 nucleotides agree with TRBD1. This CDR3 contains 16 residues. Trimming cost V 4 bases and J 4 bases; bases outside gene matches: 11. The germline V gene encodes CDR1 SGHAT and CDR2 FQNNGV. The CDR3 coding sequence is TGTGCCAGCAGCTCTCCGGACAGGGGAGATTTTTACGAGCAGTACTTC. Translating gives CASSSPDRGDFYEQYF.

This CDR3 reads CATGPAGDYEEQYF. CDR3 in DNA: TGTGCCACCGGTCCGGCGGGAGACTACGAAGAGCAGTACTTC. The V gene is TRBV27, the J gene TRBJ2-7; TRBD2 agrees at 7 bases. Germline CDR1 and CDR2: MNHEY and SMNVEV (reference sequence). J was trimmed by 7 bases and V by 10 bases; bases with no gene match: 16. The CDR3 contains 14 residues.

This clone has a handful of counts. The V gene is TRBV7-8, the J gene TRBJ2-1; D may correspond to TRBD1 or TRBD2 (5 bases each). The germline V gene encodes CDR1 SGHVS and CDR2 FQNEAQ. With 7 bases removed from V and 6 bases from J, the gap between germline ends came to 19 bases. The CDR3 loop spans 15 amino acids. The CDR3 DNA is TGTGCCAGCACCTTTAATGGGGCTAGCAGCAATGAGCAGTTCTTC. It translates to CASTFNGASSNEQFF.

This CDR3 is CASSISLRYGYTF. DNA of the CDR3: TGTGCCAGTAGTATTTCCCTTCGTTATGGCTACACCTTC. The chain carries TRBV19 and TRBJ1-2; D gene ambiguous. The CDR3 runs to 13 residues. Germline-derived CDR1 and CDR2 are LNHDA and SQIVND (reference sequence). V was clipped by 3 bases and J by 5 bases, with 10 bases between them.

The chain combines TRBV29-1 with TRBJ1-1; a possible D gene is TRBD1 (5 bases). Germline values: CDR1 SQVTM, CDR2 ANQGSEA. V lost 0 bases and J 6 bases, leaving 14 bases between the germline ends. The CDR3 has 14 residues. CDR3 residues: CSVEDRQGLPEAFF. Here the CDR3 DNA reads TGCAGCGTTGAAGATCGGCAGGGACTACCTGAAGCTTTCTTT.

The rearrangement joins TRBV6-5 to TRBJ2-1; 13 bases are a match to TRBD2. V lost 6 bases and J lost 6; bases outside the gene matches: 5. Germline-derived CDR1 and CDR2 are MNHEY and SVGAGI. The length of the CDR3 is 15 residues. CDR3 sequence reads: CASSPGTSGINEQFF. The CDR3, as DNA: TGTGCCAGCAGCCCCGGGACTAGCGGGATCAATGAGCAGTTCTTC.